This T cell receptor beta chain was found in a study of blood T cell repertoires in COVID-19. Study-wide context: From T cells, B-cell-depleted T cells, or PBMCs came the material, which was cDNA or gDNA.

Profiling relied on immunoSEQ multiplex PCR, and the TCRdb table lists in-frame clones only, not all of them. The data show nearly 400,000 clones, with roughly 90% seen just once and 1.5% to 2% held by the top ten. V was shortened by 5 bases and J by 2 bases, with 19 bases between the two germline ends. This CDR3 is built from 16 residues. The germline gives CDR1 MDHEN, CDR2 SYDVKM. The receptor was isolated from a woman between 25 and 40 years old who had recovered from COVID-19. Sequences were obtained from PBMCs or T cells enriched from blood (not recorded which). The chain employs TRBV28 and TRBJ2-7; D possibly corresponds to TRBD1 (5 bases). CDR3 sequence reads: CASSPPQGAPPYEQYF. CDR3 sequence (DNA): TGTGCCAGCAGTCCGCCTCAGGGTGCACCTCCCTACGAGCAGTACTTC.